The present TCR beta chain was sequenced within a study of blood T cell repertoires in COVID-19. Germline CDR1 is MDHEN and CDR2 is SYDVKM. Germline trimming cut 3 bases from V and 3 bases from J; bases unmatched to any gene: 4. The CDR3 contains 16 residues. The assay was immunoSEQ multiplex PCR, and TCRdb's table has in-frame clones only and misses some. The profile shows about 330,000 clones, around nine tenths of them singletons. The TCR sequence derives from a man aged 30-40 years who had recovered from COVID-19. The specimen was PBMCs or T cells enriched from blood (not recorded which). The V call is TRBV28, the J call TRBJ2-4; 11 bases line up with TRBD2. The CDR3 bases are TGTGCCAGCAGTTTTTTACTAGCGGGGGTCAAAAACATTCAGTACTTC. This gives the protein CASSFLLAGVKNIQYF.